This T cell receptor (beta chain) is drawn from a study of T-cell memory formation after mild COVID-19. This clonotype was counted at least ten times. One entry per CDR3 protein results from TCRdb running MiXCR on the 5' RACE reads. The data show over 30,000 distinct CDR3 sequences, with about an eighth seen just once and just under 30% held by the top ten. Sample: PBMCs or a T cell subset sorted from them (not recorded which). The TCR was taken from a man between 18 and 35 years old who had mild COVID-19 (a few samples of this study predate the infection). Cell type and time point are not known.

The CDR3 loop reads CASSPWGVNTEAFF. The CDR3 coding sequence is TGTGCCAGCAGTCCATGGGGGGTGAACACTGAAGCTTTCTTT. The gene calls are TRBV12-3 or TRBV12-4 and TRBJ1-1; a possible D gene is TRBD1 (5 bases). V shed 5 bases and J shed 0 bases, with 10 bases lying between them. This CDR3 has 14 amino acids.